This T cell receptor (beta chain) was recorded in a study of a mutant IDH1 vaccine in newly diagnosed glioma. Study summary: Vaccination began 4-6 weeks post radiotherapy alone, or with temozolomide cycles.

V dropped 6 bases and J dropped 7; count of bases not matched to a gene: 14. Germline loops: CDR1 LNHDA, CDR2 SQIVND (reference sequence). CDR3 length: 16 amino acids. TCRdb's table, derived via immunoSEQ multiplex PCR, lists solely in-frame clones and lacks some. The sample shows 50,000 to 70,000 clones, 80% to 90% of them seen only once. This sample's time point: week 35, safety follow-up. Vaccinated patients received 300 ug of mutant IDH1 20-mer peptide per dose, with topical imiquimod. Worth noting for this clone: Its antigen is still unknown.

The sample here was PBMCs, taken from a glioma patient whose treatment included an IDH1 peptide vaccine. This clonotype was sampled from a man aged 40-49 years with glioma. The chain recombines TRBV19 with TRBJ1-4; 7 bases are a match to TRBD1. The CDR3 loop is CASRPTTGDVGEKLFF. The CDR3 region has the DNA TGTGCCAGTAGACCCACTACAGGGGACGTAGGTGAAAAACTGTTTTTT. The variable domain in full, completed from reference TRBV19 and TRBJ1-4, reads DGGITQSPKYLFRKEGQNVTLSCEQNLNHDAMYWYRQDPGQGLRLIYYSQIVNDFQKGDIAEGYSVSREKKESFPLTVTSAQKNPTAFYLCASRPTTGDVGEKLFFGSGTQLSVL.